Sequencing of this TCR beta chain was carried out in a study of blood T cell repertoires in COVID-19. Study background: COVID-19 samples collected from the United States, Italy and Spain covered acute and convalescent phases.

The CDR3 length is 11 residues. Germline V CDR1 and CDR2: GTSNPN, SVGIG (reference sequence). V lost 0 bases and J 11 bases, leaving 7 bases between the germline ends. In the authors' methods: Reference gene primers were amplified, and this amplification served to estimate nucleated cell counts. Only in-frame clones appear in the TCRdb table, and some are missing; sequencing was by immunoSEQ multiplex PCR. V, J and clone size derive from that table, while D and trimming were established from the DNA sequence. The sample yields about 46,000 clones, around 89% seen once. This clone was counted between two and nine times.

This sequence joins TRBV30 and TRBJ1-4; D is ambiguous. The sample was peripheral blood. The sequence came from a man aged 50 to 60 with active COVID-19. The CDR3 loop is CAWSVPGKLFF. CDR3 sequence (DNA): TGTGCCTGGAGTGTACCGGGGAAACTGTTTTTT.